Listed below are T cell receptor beta chains from one sample, sequenced in a study of blood T cell repertoires in COVID-19. The repertoire was sequenced with immunoSEQ multiplex PCR; TCRdb's copy has only in-frame clones and lacks some. The sample contains some 98,000 clones, 70% to 85% of which appear only once. Sequencing input: peripheral blood. Source of these receptors: a man between 65 and 85 years old with active or convalescent COVID-19. CDR3s include the opening cysteine and the closing phenylalanine or tryptophan. The order of the fields is clone size, D gene, V gene, J gene, CDR3 protein, CDR3 DNA. The D gene is left open where the match is weak. Not all rows give a size; the values are once, few, many and, for expanded clones, a class.

size: .
D: .
V: TRBV7-9
J: TRBJ2-2
CDR3: CASSRNPPGQGSNTGELFF
DNA: TGTGCCAGCAGCCGCAACCCCCCCGGGCAGGGGTCTAACACCGGGGAGCTGTTTTTT

size: .
D: .
V: TRBV6-2/TRBV6-3
J: TRBJ1-2
CDR3: CASSLSESSHLSNYGYTF
DNA: TGTGCCAGCAGTTTATCCGAGTCCTCTCACCTCTCTAACTATGGCTACACCTTC

size: .
D: .
V: TRBV11-2
J: TRBJ2-7
CDR3: CASSLDREATYEQYF
DNA: TGTGCCAGCAGCCTAGACAGGGAGGCTACCTACGAGCAGTACTTC

size: .
D: TRBD2
V: TRBV6-5
J: TRBJ2-3
CDR3: CASRLAGADTDTQYF
DNA: TGTGCCAGCAGACTAGCGGGGGCCGACACAGATACGCAGTATTTT

size: .
D: TRBD2
V: TRBV9
J: TRBJ2-1
CDR3: CASSARLAGDNEQFF
DNA: TGTGCCAGCAGCGCCCGACTAGCGGGGGACAATGAGCAGTTCTTC

size: .
D: .
V: TRBV27
J: TRBJ2-5
CDR3: CASSLFLGGQETQYF
DNA: TGTGCCAGCAGTTTATTCCTGGGGGGACAAGAGACCCAGTACTTC

size: .
D: TRBD1
V: TRBV27
J: TRBJ2-3
CDR3: CASSFSVPGQGGRTDTQYF
DNA: TGTGCCAGCAGTTTCTCCGTCCCGGGACAGGGTGGTCGGACAGATACGCAGTATTTT

size: few
D: .
V: TRBV18
J: TRBJ2-4
CDR3: CASSPRDAGGNIQYF
DNA: TGTGCCAGCTCACCCCGGGACGCCGGGGGTAACATTCAGTACTTC

size: .
D: .
V: TRBV4-3
J: TRBJ2-3
CDR3: CASSQGQAVSTDTQYF
DNA: TGCGCCAGCAGCCAAGGGCAGGCCGTTAGCACAGATACGCAGTATTTT

size: few
D: .
V: TRBV12-3/TRBV12-4
J: TRBJ2-7
CDR3: CASRGLQSYEQYF
DNA: TGTGCCAGCAGGGGCCTCCAGTCCTACGAGCAGTACTTC

size: .
D: TRBD1
V: TRBV6-6
J: TRBJ1-2
CDR3: CASSYGQGLKVYGYTF
DNA: TGTGCCAGCAGTTACGGACAGGGCCTAAAGGTCTATGGCTACACCTTC

size: .
D: .
V: TRBV7-9
J: TRBJ2-4
CDR3: CASSPDLGEAGNF
DNA: TGTGCCAGCAGCCCAGACCTAGGGGAGGCAGGGAACTTC

size: .
D: .
V: TRBV12-3/TRBV12-4
J: TRBJ1-5
CDR3: CASSLQTDQPQHF
DNA: TGTGCCAGCAGTTTACAGACTGATCAGCCCCAGCATTTT

size: .
D: .
V: TRBV5-4
J: TRBJ1-2
CDR3: CASSPTGSAYGYTF
DNA: TGTGCCAGCAGCCCCACGGGGTCGGCCTATGGCTACACCTTC